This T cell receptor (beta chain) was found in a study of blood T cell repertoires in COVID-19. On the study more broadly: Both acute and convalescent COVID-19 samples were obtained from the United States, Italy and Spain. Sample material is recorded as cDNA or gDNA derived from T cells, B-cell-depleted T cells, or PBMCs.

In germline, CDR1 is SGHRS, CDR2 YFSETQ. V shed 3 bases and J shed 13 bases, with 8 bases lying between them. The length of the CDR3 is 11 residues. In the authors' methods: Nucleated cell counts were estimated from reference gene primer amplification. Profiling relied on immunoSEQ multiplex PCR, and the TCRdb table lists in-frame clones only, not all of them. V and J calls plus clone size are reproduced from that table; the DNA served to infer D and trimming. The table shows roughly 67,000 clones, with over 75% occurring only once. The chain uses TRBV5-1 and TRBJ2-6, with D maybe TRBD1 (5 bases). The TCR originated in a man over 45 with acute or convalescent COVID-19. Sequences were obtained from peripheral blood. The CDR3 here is CASSSDRVLTF. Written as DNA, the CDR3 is TGCGCCAGCAGCTCCGACAGAGTCCTGACTTTC.